The 28 T cell receptor beta chains presented below share a single source sample, sequenced in a study of cytomegalovirus exposure and HLA in healthy donors. Profiled with immunoSEQ multiplex PCR; TCRdb holds only in-frame clones, not every one. The sample consists of around 60,000 clones, about 90% of them appearing once. The material sequenced was PBMCs. These receptors were taken from a woman between 18 and 29 years old in good health and CMV-seronegative.

This rearrangement joins TRBV28 to TRBJ1-5; no reliable D call. Germline CDR1 reads MDHEN; CDR2 reads SYDVKM. The CDR3 covers 20 residues. V shed 4 bases and J shed 4 bases, with 29 bases lying between them. The CDR3, as DNA: TGTGCCAGCAGTTCCCATTCCCGTGGGGTCCCCCGGGGATCTAATCAGCCCCAGCATTTT. Translating gives CASSSHSRGVPRGSNQPQHF.

This rearrangement joins TRBV6-1 to TRBJ2-7, with TRBD1 identical over 7 bases. The J segment lost 0 bases and the V segment lost 4 bases, leaving 3 bases of the junction unmatched. Germline CDR1 and CDR2: MNHNS and SASEGT. This CDR3 comprises 14 residues. The CDR3, as DNA: TGTGCCAGCAGTGGCCGGGACAGCTCCTACGAGCAGTACTTC. Amino acid sequence: CASSGRDSSYEQYF.

This chain joins TRBV28 and TRBJ2-1, with 12 bases that match TRBD1. From germline, CDR1 is MDHEN and CDR2 SYDVKM. With 7 bases clipped from V and 6 bases from J, the junction kept 10 bases outside the gene matches. The CDR3 sequence is 16 residues long. For the CDR3, the DNA is TGTGCCAGCATTAAAGGTGGGACAGGGGGCCTCAATGAGCAGTTCTTC. This translates into CASIKGGTGGLNEQFF.

This clone was observed once. The chain employs TRBV7-9 and TRBJ2-7, with a possible D match to TRBD2 (5 bases). Trimming stripped 1 base from V and 5 bases from J, with 9 bases between. CDR1 SEHNR and CDR2 FQNEAQ come from the germline V gene (reference sequence). The CDR3 consists of 13 residues. The CDR3 DNA is TGTGCCAGCAGCTTAGGGCTAGCTGACGAGCAGTACTTC. Translating gives CASSLGLADEQYF.

The chain links TRBV2 to TRBJ1-2, with TRBD1 matching over 7 bases. Germline V gene data show CDR1 as SNHLY and CDR2 as FYNNEI. V gave up 2 bases and J gave up 7 bases; unmatched junction bases: 10. The CDR3 extends over 15 amino acids. This CDR3 reads CASSEMGQIKAGYTF. CDR3 DNA sequence: TGTGCCAGCAGTGAAATGGGACAGATAAAAGCTGGCTACACCTTC.

This clone was recorded once. The chain couples TRBV5-6 to TRBJ2-1; 8 nucleotides match TRBD2. The CDR3 covers 13 residues. The V gene end was trimmed by 4 bases and the J gene end by 8 bases; junction bases not matched to a gene: 5. The V gene's germline CDR1 is SGHDT and CDR2 YYEEEE. The chain's CDR3 is CASSLAGPDEQFF. The DNA of the CDR3 is TGTGCCAGCAGCCTAGCGGGTCCAGATGAGCAGTTCTTC. Full variable domain (rest looked up from reference TRBV5-6 and TRBJ2-1): DAGVTQSPTHLIKTRGQQVTLRCSPKSGHDTVSWYQQALGQGPQFIFQYYEEEERQRGNFPDRFSGHQFPNYSSELNVNALLLGDSALYLCASSLAGPDEQFFGPGTRLTVL.

The chain couples TRBV6-5 to TRBJ1-2; 9 bases fit TRBD1. With V trimmed by 6 bases and J by 7 bases, 12 bases remained unmatched. This CDR3 is built from 15 residues. Per the germline V gene, CDR1 is MNHEY and CDR2 is SVGAGI. For the CDR3, the DNA is TGTGCCAGCAGCTCGGCCGGGACAGGGTTGTCTGGCTACACCTTC. Protein product: CASSSAGTGLSGYTF.

V is TRBV10-1 and J is TRBJ2-1; 8 nucleotides match TRBD1. V shed 3 bases and J 6 bases; nucleotides not matched to a gene: 10. This CDR3 has 16 residues. Germline CDR1 and CDR2: WNHNN and SYGVQD (reference sequence). The CDR3 sequence is CASSEYRDRRGNEQFF. CDR3 DNA: TGCGCCAGCAGTGAATACCGGGACAGGAGGGGCAATGAGCAGTTCTTC.

The chain employs TRBV5-5 and TRBJ1-2; 8 bases are a match to TRBD1. This CDR3 region has 14 residues. The ends lost 0 bases at V and 7 bases at J; junction bases unmatched: 5. Germline lookup yields CDR1 SGHKS and CDR2 YYEKEE (reference sequence). The CDR3: CASSLDSGGSGYTF. CDR3 nucleotide sequence: TGTGCCAGCAGCTTGGACTCAGGGGGCTCTGGCTACACCTTC.

As regards this clone: Distinct nucleotide sequences in the sample also encode this CDR3. The CDR3 DNA sequence: TGTGCCTGGAGTGTAAGGGGTAACCAGCCCCAGCATTTT. Translating it yields CAWSVRGNQPQHF. The chain combines TRBV30 with TRBJ1-5; D is perhaps TRBD1 (5 bases). Germline V gives CDR1 GTSNPN, CDR2 SVGIG (reference sequence). The length of the CDR3 is 13 residues. Deletions cut 0 bases from V and 7 bases from J, with 10 bases between.

This sequence joins TRBV28 and TRBJ2-3, with D perhaps matching TRBD2 (6 bases). Trimming pared 3 bases from V and 0 bases from J, leaving 16 bases between. The germline V gene has CDR1 MDHEN and CDR2 SYDVKM. CDR3 size: 17 residues. DNA for the CDR3: TGTGCCAGCAGTTTTATGCTAGCGCTGACTAGCACAGATACGCAGTATTTT. Protein: CASSFMLALTSTDTQYF.

The chain uses TRBV4-3 and TRBJ2-7, with TRBD1 matching 10 bases. The CDR3 runs to 14 residues. Germline lookup yields CDR1 LGHNA and CDR2 YSLEER. The V gene end was trimmed by 4 bases and the J gene end by 3 bases; junction bases not matched to a gene: 3. The CDR3 reads CASSPGTGDYEQYF. CDR3 bases: TGCGCCAGCAGCCCCGGGACAGGGGACTACGAGCAGTACTTC.

The J gene is TRBJ1-1, the V gene TRBV7-8, with TRBD1 as a possible D gene (6 bases). The CDR3 runs to 14 residues. CDR1 is SGHVS and CDR2 is FQNEAQ in the germline V gene. With 5 bases removed from V and 1 base from J, the gap between germline ends came to 11 bases. CDR3 DNA sequence: TGTGCCAGCAGCGCAAGGACAGAGAACACTGAAGCTTTCTTT. Translated: CASSARTENTEAFF. The complete variable domain, with remaining parts taken from reference TRBV7-8 and TRBJ1-1, reads GAGVSQSPRYKVAKRGQDVALRCDPISGHVSLFWYQQALGQGPEFLTYFQNEAQLDKSGLPSDRFFAERPEGSVSTLKIQRTQQEDSAVYLCASSARTENTEAFFGQGTRLTVV.

V is TRBV30 and J is TRBJ2-3; perhaps TRBD2 as D (6 bases). This CDR3 is 16 amino acids long. Germline assignment: CDR1 GTSNPN and CDR2 SVGIG (reference sequence). Trimming stripped 0 bases from V and 2 bases from J, with 15 bases between. CDR3 loop: CAWSVGGGGYTDTQYF. In nucleotides, the CDR3 is TGTGCCTGGAGTGTAGGTGGGGGAGGCTACACAGATACGCAGTATTTT.

In this sample, this clone turned up once. The chain has TRBV7-2 and TRBJ2-1, with D possibly TRBD1 on 6 matching bases. Germline CDR1 and CDR2: SGHTA and FQGNSA. Trimming removed 3 bases at V and 8 bases at J, with 11 bases between. This CDR3 is 13 amino acids long. CDR3 region: CASSFQQGHEQFF. CDR3 sequence (DNA): TGTGCCAGCAGCTTTCAACAGGGCCATGAGCAGTTCTTC.

The CDR3 DNA is TGTGCCAGCGCCAGGACAGGGTTCCTGAACACTGAAGCTTTCTTT. Protein product: CASARTGFLNTEAFF. The rearrangement links TRBV6-5 to TRBJ1-1; TRBD1 agrees at 8 bases. The V gene's germline CDR1 is MNHEY and CDR2 SVGAGI. The CDR3 loop spans 15 amino acids. V was pared by 8 bases and J by 0 bases, with 8 bases of the junction left unmatched.

This chain connects TRBV5-1 to TRBJ2-5; 10 bases line up with TRBD1. Germline CDR1 reads SGHRS; CDR2 reads YFSETQ. CDR3 length: 15 residues. V was pared by 2 bases and J by 3 bases, with 4 bases of the junction left unmatched. CDR3 nucleotide sequence: TGCGCCAGCAGCTTCGGGACAGGGGCCAAAGAGACCCAGTACTTC. This encodes CASSFGTGAKETQYF.

The V call is TRBV19, the J call TRBJ1-5, with D perhaps matching TRBD1 (5 bases). This CDR3 comprises 13 residues. Germline V gene sequence: CDR1 LNHDA, CDR2 SQIVND (reference sequence). Trimming left V 3 bases short and J 7 bases short, with 10 bases between. The CDR3 region has the DNA TGTGCCAGTAGTATGCGGTCAGGGCAGCCCCAGCATTTT. Its protein is CASSMRSGQPQHF.

V is TRBV28 and J is TRBJ2-3; 8 nucleotides match TRBD2. The CDR3 runs to 14 residues. The V gene's germline CDR1 is MDHEN and CDR2 SYDVKM. The trim removed 7 bases at V and 2 bases at J, leaving 5 bases unmatched. The CDR3 reads CASTPGGPTDTQYF. CDR3 sequence (DNA): TGTGCCAGCACCCCGGGAGGGCCCACAGATACGCAGTATTTT.

A word on this clone: A read error may account for a junction end that differs from germline. This rearrangement joins TRBV27 to TRBJ2-3; 10 bases line up with TRBD1. CDR3 length: 12 amino acids. CDR1 MNHEY and CDR2 SMNVEV come from the germline V gene (reference sequence). For the CDR3, the DNA is TGTGCCAGCAGTTCGACAGGGGGCATTGCTATTTTT. Translation gives CASSSTGGIAIF.

The chain is built from TRBV5-8 and TRBJ2-7; TRBD1 might be the D (6 bases). The V end lost 4 bases, the J end lost 3 bases, and 17 bases lay between the germline ends. The CDR3 has 15 amino acids. The germline CDR1 and CDR2 sequences are SGHTS and YDEGEE. The CDR3 region is CASSHKTGMNYEQYF. The CDR3 coding sequence is TGTGCCAGCAGCCATAAGACAGGAATGAACTACGAGCAGTACTTC.

This chain joins TRBV6-6 and TRBJ1-1; D unresolved. Trimming removed 7 bases at V and 0 bases at J, with 18 bases between. The length of the CDR3 is 16 residues. The germline CDR1 and CDR2 sequences are MNHNY and SVGAGI (reference sequence). CDR3 protein: CASNQRWVTLNTEAFF. For the CDR3, the DNA is TGTGCCAGCAACCAGAGGTGGGTCACCTTGAACACTGAAGCTTTCTTT.

The CDR3 here is CSVRGGTSGSTDTQYF. CDR3 sequence (DNA): TGCAGCGTACGCGGTGGGACTAGCGGGAGCACAGATACGCAGTATTTT. This chain uses TRBV29-1 with TRBJ2-3; 12 nucleotides line up with TRBD2. CDR1 is SQVTM, CDR2 ANQGSEA, per germline. The CDR3 is made up of 16 amino acids. V was pared by 6 bases and J by 0 bases, with 7 bases of the junction left unmatched.

The chain has TRBV7-9 and TRBJ1-1, with a tentative D call TRBD1 (5 bases). There are 13 residues in the CDR3. The germline V and J ends were trimmed by 5 bases and 4 bases, with 11 bases remaining between them. Germline CDR1 is SEHNR and CDR2 is FQNEAQ (reference sequence). The CDR3: CASSPGGGTEAFF. The CDR3 nucleotides are TGTGCCAGCAGCCCCGGCGGGGGCACTGAAGCTTTCTTT.

The rearrangement joins TRBV28 to TRBJ2-2, with TRBD2 as a possible D gene (6 bases). Trimming stripped 4 bases from V and 3 bases from J, with 21 bases between. This CDR3 is built from 18 residues. In germline, CDR1 is MDHEN, CDR2 SYDVKM. The CDR3 coding sequence is TGTGCCAGCAGTTCAAAGGTAGCGGAGGCAACGTACACCGGGGAGCTGTTTTTT. Translated, it gives CASSSKVAEATYTGELFF.

The rearrangement joins TRBV6-6 to TRBJ1-3; D possibly corresponds to TRBD1 (6 bases). Trimming cost V 2 bases and J 4 bases, with 12 bases left between them. CDR1 and CDR2 from the germline V gene are MNHNY and SVGAGI (reference sequence). The CDR3 runs to 15 residues. Here the CDR3 DNA reads TGTGCCAGCAGTTACCGAGGACAGAACGGAAACACCATATATTTT. It encodes CASSYRGQNGNTIYF.

This chain joins TRBV6-5 and TRBJ2-2, with D tentatively TRBD1 (7 bases). CDR3 length equals 15 residues. In germline, CDR1 is MNHEY, CDR2 SVGAGI. V was clipped by 2 bases and J by 4 bases, with 11 bases between them. The DNA for the CDR3 is TGTGCCAGCAGTTACGGGGGGACAGTCACCGGGGAGCTGTTTTTT. Residues: CASSYGGTVTGELFF.

This clone showed up just a few times. The chain carries TRBV10-3 and TRBJ2-3, with 11 bases matching TRBD1. With 0 bases clipped from V and 4 bases from J, the junction kept 3 bases outside the gene matches. The germline V gene encodes CDR1 ENHRY and CDR2 SYGVKD. This CDR3 comprises 16 residues. CDR3 protein: CAISESPGQGADTQYF. CDR3 sequence (DNA): TGTGCCATCAGTGAGTCTCCGGGACAGGGGGCAGATACGCAGTATTTT.